Shown below are 13 T cell receptor beta chains from a single sample sequenced in a study of radiation and T cells in renal cell carcinoma (TCRdb year 2020). Libraries were built with the immunoSEQ multiplex PCR assay. Held by TCRdb, this immuneACCESS table contains in-frame sequences only and omits some clones. Under half of the omission traces to an unresolved V gene where checked; the cause of the rest is unknown. The sample yields about 130,000 clones; about 88% were counted once. About 12% of the sample goes to the ten largest clones. In light of the paper, this sample's time point label describes: baseline pretreatment blood. The treatment or condition label, as the study defines it: 15 Gy SBRT to primary tumor, nephrectomy 4 weeks later. The specimen comprised blood, sampled from a patient whose treatment included radiotherapy and nephrectomy. These receptors were taken from a woman aged 45 to 65 with renal cell carcinoma.

This clone was detected only once. This chain links TRBV20-1 with TRBJ2-7; D unclear. V was shortened by 6 bases and J by 3 bases, with 9 bases between the two germline ends. The V gene's germline CDR1 is DFQATT and CDR2 SNEGSKA (reference sequence). The CDR3 runs 11 residues. The CDR3 sequence is CSAPLNYEQYF. CDR3 in DNA: TGCAGTGCCCCATTGAACTACGAGCAGTACTTC.

This chain links TRBV11-3 with TRBJ2-1, with D perhaps assigned TRBD1 or TRBD2 (5 bases each). Trimming removed 5 bases from V and 0 bases from J, with 8 bases in between. The CDR3 consists of 14 residues. Germline lookup yields CDR1 SGHNT and CDR2 YENEEA. CDR3 DNA: TGTGCCAGCAGCCCGGGGACCTCCTACAATGAGCAGTTCTTC. This gives the protein CASSPGTSYNEQFF.

The chain couples TRBV11-3 to TRBJ2-2; D gene unclear. Trimming cost V 5 bases and J 5 bases, with 9 bases left between them. CDR3 size: 13 residues. Germline CDR1 SGHNT, CDR2 YENEEA. In nucleotides, the CDR3 is TGTGCCAGCAGCCCGGAATCGACCGGGGAGCTGTTTTTT. It yields the protein CASSPESTGELFF.

This sequence joins TRBV30 and TRBJ2-7; 8 bases map to TRBD1. From germline, CDR1 is GTSNPN and CDR2 SVGIG (reference sequence). Trimming removed 4 bases from V and 6 bases from J; junction bases left unmatched: 8. This CDR3 is built from 13 residues. The CDR3 spells CAWTPGGYGEQYF. The CDR3 DNA reads as TGTGCCTGGACACCAGGGGGCTATGGCGAGCAGTACTTC. Full variable domain (remainder filled in from reference TRBV30 and TRBJ2-7): SQTIHQWPATLVQPVGSPLSLECTVEGTSNPNLYWYRQAAGRGLQLLFYSVGIGQISSEVPQNLSASRPQDRQFILSSKKLLLSDSGFYLCAWTPGGYGEQYFGPGTRLTVT.

This clone was detected only once. CDR3 in amino acids: CASSLEIGLGKLFF. The CDR3 nucleotides read TGTGCCAGCAGCTTGGAGATCGGCTTGGGGAAACTGTTTTTT. V and J are TRBV5-8 and TRBJ1-4; the D is unclear. V was shortened by 0 bases and J by 11 bases, with 14 bases between the two germline ends. This CDR3 region has 14 residues. Germline loops: CDR1 SGHTS, CDR2 YDEGEE.

The chain is built from TRBV19 and TRBJ2-7; 10 bases match TRBD1. There are 14 residues in the CDR3. The germline gives CDR1 LNHDA, CDR2 SQIVND (reference sequence). With 5 bases clipped from V and 3 bases from J, the junction kept 4 bases outside the gene matches. The DNA of the CDR3 is TGTGCCAGTAGTTTCCGGGACAGGGGCTACGAGCAGTACTTC. Protein product: CASSFRDRGYEQYF.

This chain joins TRBV5-6 and TRBJ1-2; no firm D call. CDR1 and CDR2 (germline): SGHDT, YYEEEE. Trimming took 3 bases from V and 4 from J, leaving 16 bases between them. CDR3 length: 15 residues. CDR3 sequence: CASSSTGLGVYGYTF. In DNA, the CDR3 is TGTGCCAGCAGCTCGACGGGCCTTGGGGTCTATGGCTACACCTTC.

The chain carries TRBV7-9 and TRBJ2-5; no definite D call. Looked up from germline, CDR1 is SEHNR and CDR2 is FQNEAQ (reference sequence). V lost 3 bases to trimming and J lost 5 bases, with 10 bases between them. This CDR3 contains 13 residues. CDR3 coding DNA: TGTGCCAGCAGCTTTTACCAGAGGGAGACCCAGTACTTC. Protein sequence: CASSFYQRETQYF.

The rearrangement joins TRBV7-2 to TRBJ2-7, with D tentatively TRBD1 (5 bases). Deletions cut 1 base from V and 3 bases from J, with 16 bases between. The CDR3 runs to 16 residues. From germline, CDR1 is SGHTA and CDR2 FQGNSA. CDR3 sequence (DNA): TGTGCCAGCAGCTTAGTTTCGTCCAGGGAAGGCTACGAGCAGTACTTC. Translating it yields CASSLVSSREGYEQYF.

The V and J genes are TRBV19 and TRBJ1-1, with D possibly TRBD1 on 6 matching bases. The CDR3 totals 13 residues. V dropped 4 bases and J dropped 11 bases, with 17 bases sitting between them. Germline CDR1 is LNHDA and CDR2 is SQIVND (reference sequence). Written as DNA, the CDR3 is TGTGCCAGTAGTACCAGCAGGGGCGCGCAGGCTTTCTTT. Encoded protein: CASSTSRGAQAFF.

V and J are TRBV4-3 and TRBJ1-2; 8 bases match TRBD1. Germline CDR1 reads LGHNA; CDR2 reads YSLEER. CDR3 length: 15 residues. V was clipped by 0 bases and J by 3 bases; unmatched bases: 3. The CDR3 loop reads CASSQDYRGDYGYTF. CDR3 sequence (DNA): TGCGCCAGCAGCCAAGATTACAGGGGGGACTATGGCTACACCTTC.

In its sample, this clone was seen once. The CDR3 sequence: CASSPVGPAKNIQYF. For the CDR3, the DNA is TGTGCCAGCAGCCCCGTCGGACCAGCCAAAAACATTCAGTACTTC. The chain is built from TRBV7-3 and TRBJ2-4, with unresolved D. The CDR3 runs 15 residues. V lost 5 bases, J lost 0 bases, and 11 bases lay in between. Germline values: CDR1 SGHTA, CDR2 FQGTGA.

The chain uses TRBV5-5 and TRBJ1-5; D is ambiguous. Germline-derived CDR1 and CDR2 are SGHKS and YYEKEE (reference sequence). The V end was cut by 0 bases, the J end by 0 bases, with 4 bases between. The length of the CDR3 is 14 residues. The CDR3 protein is CASSLASSNQPQHF. For the CDR3, the DNA is TGTGCCAGCAGCTTGGCCAGTAGCAATCAGCCCCAGCATTTT.